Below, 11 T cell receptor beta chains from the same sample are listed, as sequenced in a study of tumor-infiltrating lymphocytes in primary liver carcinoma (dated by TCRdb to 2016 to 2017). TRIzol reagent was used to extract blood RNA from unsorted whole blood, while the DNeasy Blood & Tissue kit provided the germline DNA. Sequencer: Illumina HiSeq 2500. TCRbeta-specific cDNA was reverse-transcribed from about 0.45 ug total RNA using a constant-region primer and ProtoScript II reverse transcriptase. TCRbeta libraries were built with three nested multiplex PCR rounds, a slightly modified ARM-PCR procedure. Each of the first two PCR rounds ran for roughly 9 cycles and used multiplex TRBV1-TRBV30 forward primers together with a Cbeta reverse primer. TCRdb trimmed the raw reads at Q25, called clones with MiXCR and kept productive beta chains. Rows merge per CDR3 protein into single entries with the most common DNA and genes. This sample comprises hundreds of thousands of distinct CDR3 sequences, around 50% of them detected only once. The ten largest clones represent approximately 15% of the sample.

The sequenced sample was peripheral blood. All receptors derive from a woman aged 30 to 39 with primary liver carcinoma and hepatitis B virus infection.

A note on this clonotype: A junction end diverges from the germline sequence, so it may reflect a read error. CDR3 residues: CVSSRRQTSASTDTQYF. Here the CDR3 DNA reads TGTGTCAGCAGCCGACGGCAAACTAGCGCGAGCACAGATACGCAGTATTTT. The rearrangement uses TRBV4-3 and TRBJ2-3; TRBD2 agrees at 7 bases. This CDR3 is 17 amino acids long. The germline V gene has CDR1 LGHNA and CDR2 YSLEER.

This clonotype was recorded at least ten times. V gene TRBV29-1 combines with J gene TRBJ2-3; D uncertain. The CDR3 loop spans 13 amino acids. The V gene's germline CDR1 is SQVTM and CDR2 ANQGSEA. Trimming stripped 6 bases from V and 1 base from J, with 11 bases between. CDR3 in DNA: TGCAGCGTCCCACCCGGACGCACAGATACGCAGTATTTT. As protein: CSVPPGRTDTQYF.

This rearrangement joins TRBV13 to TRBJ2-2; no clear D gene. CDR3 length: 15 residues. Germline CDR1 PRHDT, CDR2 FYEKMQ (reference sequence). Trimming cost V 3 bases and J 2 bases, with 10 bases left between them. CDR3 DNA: TGTGCCAGCAGCTTGTCACCCCCTAACACCGGGGAGCTGTTTTTT. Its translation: CASSLSPPNTGELFF.

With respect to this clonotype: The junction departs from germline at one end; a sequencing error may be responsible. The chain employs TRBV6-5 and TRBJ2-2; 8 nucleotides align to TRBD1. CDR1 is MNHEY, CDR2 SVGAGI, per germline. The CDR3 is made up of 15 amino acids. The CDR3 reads CASSRGPTNIGERFF. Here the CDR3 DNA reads TGTGCCAGCAGCAGGGGGCCTACGAACATCGGGGAGCGGTTTTTT.

CDR3 amino acids: CASSPRIGDNEQFF. CDR3 DNA sequence: TGTGCCAGCAGTCCTCGGATAGGGGACAATGAGCAGTTCTTC. This chain connects TRBV7-8 to TRBJ2-1; TRBD1 is a possible D gene (5 bases). Germline V gives CDR1 SGHVS, CDR2 FQNEAQ. V lost 6 bases, J lost 5 bases, and 14 bases lay in between. The CDR3 has 14 residues.

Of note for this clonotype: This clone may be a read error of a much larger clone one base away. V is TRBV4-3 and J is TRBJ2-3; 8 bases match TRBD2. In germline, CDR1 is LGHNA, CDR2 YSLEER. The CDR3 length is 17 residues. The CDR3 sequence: CASSPLIAGGGTDMQYF. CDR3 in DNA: TGCGCCAGCAGCCCCCTTATCGCGGGAGGAGGCACAGATATGCAGTATTTT.

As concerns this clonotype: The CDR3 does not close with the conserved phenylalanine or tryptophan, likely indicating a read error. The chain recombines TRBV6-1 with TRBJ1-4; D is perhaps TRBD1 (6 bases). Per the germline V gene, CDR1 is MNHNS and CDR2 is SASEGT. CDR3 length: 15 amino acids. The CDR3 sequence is CTSSTTRGQTEKLFL. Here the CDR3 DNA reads TGTACCAGCAGTACAACTCGGGGGCAAACTGAAAAACTGTTTTTA.

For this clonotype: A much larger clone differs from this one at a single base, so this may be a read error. The CDR3 bases are TGCGCCAGCAGCCAAGTGGTCCCGGTGCCAGAGAACAATCAGTCCCAGCATTTT. Translated: CASSQVVPVPENNQSQHF. The gene calls are TRBV4-2 and TRBJ1-5; the D is unclear. There are 18 residues in the CDR3. Germline V CDR1 and CDR2: LGHNA, YNFKEQ.

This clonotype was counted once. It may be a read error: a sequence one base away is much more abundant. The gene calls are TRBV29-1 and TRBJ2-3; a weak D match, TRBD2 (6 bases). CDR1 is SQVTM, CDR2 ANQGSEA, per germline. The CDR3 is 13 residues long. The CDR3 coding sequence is TGCAGCGTGCAGACTAGAATAACAGATACGCGGTATTTT. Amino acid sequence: CSVQTRITDTRYF.

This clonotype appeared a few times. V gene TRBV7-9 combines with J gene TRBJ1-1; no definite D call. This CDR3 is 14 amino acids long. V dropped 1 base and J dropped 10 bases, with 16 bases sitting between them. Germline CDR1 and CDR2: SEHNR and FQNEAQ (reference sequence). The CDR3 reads CASSLGLPNGGAFF. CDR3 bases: TGTGCCAGCAGCTTAGGGCTTCCGAACGGCGGAGCTTTCTTT.

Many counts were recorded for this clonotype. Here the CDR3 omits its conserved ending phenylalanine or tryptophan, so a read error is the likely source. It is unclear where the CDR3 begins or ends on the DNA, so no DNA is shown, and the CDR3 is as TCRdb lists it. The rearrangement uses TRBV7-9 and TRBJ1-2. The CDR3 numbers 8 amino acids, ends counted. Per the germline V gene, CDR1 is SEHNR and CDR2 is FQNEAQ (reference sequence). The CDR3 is CASSLDRL.